The 31 T cell receptor beta chains given below trace back to one sample, sequenced in a study of HIV-infected patients and healthy controls. TCRdb reprocessed the 5' RACE reads via MiXCR and lists one record per CDR3 protein. This table has about 67,000 distinct CDR3 sequences, about 17% appearing once. Sequencing was performed on CD4+ T cells from blood. These receptors originate from a human donor in good health.

V usage is TRBV28 and J usage is TRBJ1-2, with a weak D call TRBD1 (5 bases). Trimming removed 1 base from V and 4 bases from J, with 10 bases in between. The germline V gene has CDR1 MDHEN and CDR2 SYDVKM. This CDR3 comprises 14 residues. The CDR3 DNA reads as TGTGCCAGCAGTTTATACCAGGGCCCCTATGGCTACACCTTC. It specifies CASSLYQGPYGYTF.

This clonotype was detected ten times or more. The gene calls are TRBV7-2 and TRBJ2-7; a weak D match, TRBD2 (6 bases). Trimming removed 4 bases from V and 12 bases from J, with 16 bases in between. Looked up from germline, CDR1 is SGHTA and CDR2 is FQGNSA. The CDR3 extends over 12 amino acids. As DNA, the CDR3 is TGTGCCAGCAGCTCCCTTCGCGGGAAATTGTACTTC. Translated: CASSSLRGKLYF.

The genes are TRBV7-2 and TRBJ2-1, with 12 bases matching TRBD2. There are 19 residues in the CDR3. J was trimmed by 4 bases and V by 2 bases; bases with no gene match: 12. The germline V gene has CDR1 SGHTA and CDR2 FQGNSA. CDR3 protein: CASSLPLAGGPRYYNEQFF. The CDR3 DNA sequence: TGTGCCAGCAGCTTACCACTAGCGGGAGGCCCCAGGTATTACAATGAGCAGTTCTTC.

This clonotype turned up a few times. The chain couples TRBV7-2 to TRBJ1-2; D is unclear. CDR1 SGHTA and CDR2 FQGNSA come from the germline V gene. Trimming pared 5 bases from V and 5 bases from J, leaving 15 bases between. This CDR3 spans 14 amino acids. As DNA, the CDR3 is TGTGCCAGCAGCCTATCTAGCGGCGATTATGGCTACACCTTC. Protein product: CASSLSSGDYGYTF.

The genes are TRBV7-9 and TRBJ2-7; TRBD1 aligns across 7 bases. This CDR3 is built from 16 residues. V lost 5 bases and J lost 7; bases outside the gene matches: 17. Germline-derived CDR1 and CDR2 are SEHNR and FQNEAQ (reference sequence). Here the CDR3 reads CASSPGGRGQSGEQYF. The CDR3 bases are TGTGCCAGCAGCCCGGGCGGCCGGGGACAGTCTGGGGAGCAGTACTTC.

J is TRBJ2-7 and V is TRBV6-5; either TRBD1 or TRBD2 may fit D (5 bases each). The CDR3 is 15 residues long. Deletions cut 6 bases from V and 2 bases from J, with 17 bases between. CDR1 and CDR2 from the germline V gene are MNHEY and SVGAGI. The CDR3 DNA sequence: TGTGCCAGCAGCATAGCCGGGACGGCGACCTACGAGCAGTACTTC. Translating gives CASSIAGTATYEQYF.

The sample holds many counts of this clonotype. The rearrangement links TRBV13 to TRBJ1-4; a weak D match, TRBD1 (5 bases). The CDR3 is made up of 15 amino acids. V was cut by 5 bases and J by 3 bases, with 13 bases left in between. CDR1 is PRHDT, CDR2 FYEKMQ, per germline (reference sequence). CDR3 DNA sequence: TGTGCCAGCAGCCCCTTTGGGGCGTCTAATGAAAAACTGTTTTTT. Amino acid sequence: CASSPFGASNEKLFF.

This sequence joins TRBV7-2 and TRBJ1-6; D call uncertain. This CDR3 has 16 residues. CDR1 is SGHTA and CDR2 is FQGNSA in the germline V gene. The V and J ends lost 4 bases and 4 bases respectively, with 14 bases between them. CDR3 amino acids: CASSYGDLTYNSPLHF. CDR3 sequence (DNA): TGTGCCAGCAGCTACGGGGATCTGACTTATAATTCACCCCTCCACTTT. The variable domain in full, completed from reference TRBV7-2 and TRBJ1-6, reads GAGVSQSPSNKVTEKGKDVELRCDPISGHTALYWYRQSLGQGLEFLIYFQGNSAPDKSGLPSDRFSAERTGGSVSTLTIQRTQQEDSAVYLCASSYGDLTYNSPLHFGNGTRLTVT.

The table lists this clonotype with many counts. The CDR3 nucleotides are TGTGCCAGCCGGACTAGCGGTTACAATGAGCAGTTCTTC. Amino acid sequence: CASRTSGYNEQFF. V gene TRBV6-5 combines with J gene TRBJ2-1, with 10 bases identical to TRBD2. CDR1 and CDR2 from the germline V gene are MNHEY and SVGAGI. The CDR3 is made up of 13 amino acids. V was pared by 8 bases and J by 4 bases, with 2 bases of the junction left unmatched.

This clonotype was counted ten times or more. The chain links TRBV5-4 to TRBJ2-4, with unresolved D. CDR1 and CDR2 (germline): SGHNT, YYREEE (reference sequence). The V end lost 0 bases, the J end lost 2 bases, and 12 bases lay between the germline ends. The CDR3 sequence is 16 residues long. CDR3 sequence (DNA): TGTGCCAGCAGCTTGGAGCCCGACGGATCCAAAAACATTCAGTACTTC. Its protein is CASSLEPDGSKNIQYF.

A remark on this clonotype: Since a much larger clone is just one base distant, this may be a read error. The rearrangement uses TRBV20-1 and TRBJ2-5; TRBD2 matches 9 bases. The CDR3 is made up of 14 amino acids. The germline CDR1 and CDR2 sequences are DFQATT and SNEGSKA (reference sequence). The CDR3 DNA sequence: TGCAGTGCTAGTCTAGCGGGGATCCAAGAGACCCAGTGCTTC. It codes for CSASLAGIQETQCF.

This clonotype was counted ten times or more. V gene TRBV18 combines with J gene TRBJ2-1; 7 positions agree with TRBD1. The CDR3 runs to 15 residues. Germline lookup yields CDR1 KGHSH and CDR2 LQKENI. Trimming cost V 2 bases and J 1 base; bases outside gene matches: 2. CDR3 in amino acids: CASSPRQGSYNEQFF. CDR3 coding DNA: TGTGCCAGCTCACCAAGACAGGGTTCCTACAATGAGCAGTTCTTC.

A remark on this clonotype: This could be a read error, since a much larger clone is one nucleotide away. The chain is built from TRBV12-3 or TRBV12-4 and TRBJ1-2; 7 bases agree with TRBD1. The CDR3 is 12 amino acids. The CDR3 DNA reads TGTGCCAGCAGCCTGACAGGGAAGGGCTACTCCTTC. Residues: CASSLTGKGYSF.

This clonotype was seen only a few times. J is TRBJ1-1 and V is TRBV29-1; D uncertain. This CDR3 is built from 13 residues. Germline V gives CDR1 SQVTM, CDR2 ANQGSEA. V was clipped by 7 bases and J by 4 bases, with 16 bases between them. The CDR3 DNA sequence: TGCAGCGCAGGAGGAGATCGGGGCACTGAAGCTTTCTTT. It codes for CSAGGDRGTEAFF.

This clonotype turned up a few times. This rearrangement joins TRBV6-2 or TRBV6-3 to TRBJ2-7; 8 bases are a match to TRBD1. CDR1 is MNHEY, CDR2 SVGEGT, per germline. V was clipped by 2 bases and J by 1 base; unmatched bases: 13. This CDR3 is built from 18 residues. The CDR3 is CASSYEVGSRDRSYEQYF. CDR3 DNA: TGTGCCAGCAGTTACGAGGTAGGGTCTAGGGACAGGTCCTACGAGCAGTACTTC.

This clonotype was observed many times. This chain's CDR3 is CASSFQGGTGELFF. The DNA of the CDR3 is TGTGCCAGCAGCTTTCAGGGGGGCACCGGGGAGCTGTTTTTT. The rearrangement joins TRBV5-5 to TRBJ2-2, with D perhaps matching TRBD1 (7 bases). Germline loops: CDR1 SGHKS, CDR2 YYEKEE (reference sequence). The V and J ends lost 2 bases and 4 bases respectively, with 9 bases between them. This CDR3 comprises 14 residues.

Many counts were recorded for this clonotype. V is TRBV7-8 and J is TRBJ2-2, with 15 bases that match TRBD2. The germline CDR1 and CDR2 sequences are SGHVS and FQNEAQ. This CDR3 has 19 amino acids. With V trimmed by 1 base and J by 6 bases, 9 bases remained unmatched. CDR3 DNA sequence: TGTGCCAGCAGCTTAGTCCCGGGACTAGCGGGGGGACGGCCCGGGGAGCTGTTTTTT. As protein: CASSLVPGLAGGRPGELFF.

The CDR3 DNA reads as TGTGCCAGCAGTCAAAAGCGGGGGGGAACACCCTACAATGAGCAGTTCTTC. Protein: CASSQKRGGTPYNEQFF. The rearrangement links TRBV12-3 or TRBV12-4 to TRBJ2-1; TRBD2 matches 10 bases. V gave up 5 bases and J gave up 2 bases; unmatched junction bases: 9. The CDR3 covers 17 residues.

This clonotype has a count of ten or more. The rearrangement uses TRBV28 and TRBJ2-7, with D tentatively TRBD1 (5 bases). CDR3 length: 19 amino acids. Trimming shortened V by 5 bases and J by 6 bases, and 32 bases separated the two germline ends. CDR1 and CDR2 from the germline V gene are MDHEN and SYDVKM. The CDR3 nucleotides read TGTGCCAGCAGTGACCAACGCTTGGACCGGATTGCAGGGATTCGCGAGCAGTACTTC. This encodes CASSDQRLDRIAGIREQYF.

Of note for this clonotype: Possible read error: a much larger clone is one base away. Since the CDR3 does not end with the conserved phenylalanine or tryptophan, this likely comes from a read error. CDR3: CASSTSRDRTNEQFL. The CDR3 nucleotides are TGTGCCAGCAGTACAAGCCGGGACAGAACAAATGAGCAGTTCCTC. The chain employs TRBV28 and TRBJ2-1, with 7 bases that match TRBD1. V gave up 5 bases and J gave up 7 bases; unmatched junction bases: 11. Germline CDR1 and CDR2: MDHEN and SYDVKM. The CDR3 spans 15 residues.

The V gene is TRBV19, the J gene TRBJ1-3; TRBD1 is a possible D gene (5 bases). The germline V gene encodes CDR1 LNHDA and CDR2 SQIVND (reference sequence). Trimming left V 7 bases short and J 0 bases short, with 7 bases between. The CDR3 sequence is 13 residues long. CDR3 in amino acids: CASNRLSGNTIYF. The CDR3, as DNA: TGTGCCAGTAACAGGCTCTCTGGAAACACCATATATTTT.

This clonotype was observed a few times. This chain joins TRBV9 and TRBJ1-5; no clear D gene. CDR1 and CDR2 (germline): SGDLS, YYNGEE. The CDR3 runs 14 residues. V lost 0 bases to trimming and J lost 4 bases, with 8 bases between them. CDR3 region: CASSVGGGNQPQHF. The CDR3 DNA follows: TGTGCCAGCAGCGTAGGTGGCGGAAATCAGCCCCAGCATTTT. Filled out from reference TRBV9 and TRBJ1-5, the complete variable domain reads DSGVTQTPKHLITATGQRVTLRCSPRSGDLSVYWYQQSLDQGLQFLIQYYNGEERAKGNILERFSAQQFPDLHSELNLSSLELGDSALYFCASSVGGGNQPQHFGDGTRLSIL.

This sequence joins TRBV4-2 and TRBJ2-2, with D possibly matching TRBD2 (7 bases). CDR3 length equals 16 residues. Trimming pared 8 bases from V and 1 base from J, leaving 17 bases between. Per germline, CDR1 LGHNA and CDR2 YNFKEQ. The CDR3 DNA sequence: TGTGCCAGCCGAACTAGAGGGGGGGAGAACACCGGGGAGCTGTTTTTT. Translation: CASRTRGGENTGELFF.

This clonotype has a handful of counts. This chain joins TRBV7-3 and TRBJ2-5, with 9 bases that match TRBD2. From germline, CDR1 is SGHTA and CDR2 FQGTGA. With V trimmed by 2 bases and J by 4 bases, 5 bases remained unmatched. The CDR3 is 15 residues long. The CDR3, as DNA: TGTGCCAGCAGCTTATTGGGACTAGCAGGAGAGACCCAGTACTTC. It yields the protein CASSLLGLAGETQYF.

The V call is TRBV7-2, the J call TRBJ2-5; TRBD2 agrees at 10 bases. The CDR3 spans 15 residues. V dropped 6 bases and J dropped 5; count of bases not matched to a gene: 9. CDR1 and CDR2 from the germline V gene are SGHTA and FQGNSA. The CDR3 bases are TGTGCCAGCAGGAAACCTGGGACTAGCGACGAGACCCAGTACTTC. Translated: CASRKPGTSDETQYF.

This clonotype was counted a few times. The chain recombines TRBV20-1 with TRBJ2-7; D might be TRBD2 (6 bases). CDR3 length: 13 amino acids. Germline V gene sequence: CDR1 DFQATT, CDR2 SNEGSKA (reference sequence). V was cut by 3 bases and J by 4 bases, with 13 bases left in between. The CDR3 loop is CSASSGRRYEQYF. The CDR3 bases are TGCAGTGCTAGTTCGGGGAGGAGGTACGAGCAGTACTTC.

The rearrangement links TRBV2 to TRBJ1-6; D gene uncertain. The CDR3 extends over 15 amino acids. From germline, CDR1 is SNHLY and CDR2 FYNNEI. V lost 1 base and J 7 bases, leaving 11 bases between the germline ends. The CDR3 nucleotides read TGTGCCAGCAGTGAAGAGCAGTCAAGGAATTCACCCCTCCACTTT. Translating it yields CASSEEQSRNSPLHF.

Remarks on this clonotype: The junction departs from germline at one end; a sequencing error may be responsible. The rearrangement links TRBV4-2 to TRBJ1-5, with 7 nucleotides matching TRBD1. CDR1 and CDR2 from the germline V gene are LGHNA and YNFKEQ. This CDR3 region has 19 residues. CDR3 residues: CDSSQEQGRTGGRNQPQHF. CDR3 in DNA: TGTGACAGCAGCCAAGAACAGGGACGGACAGGAGGGAGAAATCAGCCCCAGCATTTT.

This clonotype was counted many times. The chain links TRBV5-1 to TRBJ2-7; 13 nucleotides match TRBD2. The CDR3 loop spans 16 amino acids. CDR1 and CDR2 from the germline V gene are SGHRS and YFSETQ. Unmatched junction bases numbered 1, after V lost 1 base and J lost 0 bases. CDR3 in DNA: TGCGCCAGCAGCTTGCGGACTAGCGGGAGCTCCTACGAGCAGTACTTC. Translated: CASSLRTSGSSYEQYF.

This clonotype has a handful of counts. This chain's CDR3 is CASSFPSGGNEKLFF. The CDR3 coding sequence is TGTGCCAGCAGCTTCCCGTCGGGGGGTAATGAAAAACTGTTTTTT. The V call is TRBV12-3 or TRBV12-4, the J call TRBJ1-4; a possible D gene is TRBD1 (5 bases). CDR3 length equals 15 residues. Trimming shortened V by 6 bases and J by 4 bases, and 15 bases separated the two germline ends.

Ten or more counts support this clonotype. The chain joins TRBV14 to TRBJ2-1, with TRBD2 matching 13 bases. The CDR3 is 17 amino acids. The V gene end was trimmed by 0 bases and the J gene end by 5 bases; junction bases not matched to a gene: 4. CDR1 and CDR2 from the germline V gene are SGHDN and FVKESK. CDR3 sequence: CASSQERTSGGHNEQFF. Here the CDR3 DNA reads TGTGCCAGCAGCCAAGAGCGGACTAGCGGGGGCCACAATGAGCAGTTCTTC.